The 14 T cell receptor beta chains listed next were all sequenced from one sample in a study of T-cell memory formation after mild COVID-19. Each CDR3 protein gets one entry after TCRdb re-called the 5' RACE reads with MiXCR. Among more than 100,000 distinct CDR3 sequences, approximately 6.2% were seen once, and the ten largest hold approximately 2.3%. Sequencing was done on a sample of PBMCs or a T cell subset sorted from them (not recorded which). These receptor sequences come from an adult woman who had mild COVID-19 (a few samples of this study predate the infection). Cell type and time point are not known.

This clonotype was seen a handful of times. The rearrangement uses TRBV5-1 and TRBJ2-5; D is ambiguous. Germline values: CDR1 SGHRS, CDR2 YFSETQ. The V end lost 4 bases, the J end lost 5 bases, and 18 bases lay between the germline ends. This CDR3 has 15 amino acids. For the CDR3, the DNA is TGCGCCAGCAGCCCGGCAAATGACATTGGGGAGACCCAGTACTTC. This codes for CASSPANDIGETQYF.

The chain joins TRBV15 to TRBJ2-7; D is unresolved. This CDR3 is 15 amino acids long. Trimming pared 0 bases from V and 5 bases from J, leaving 14 bases between. Germline V gene lookup returns CDR1 LNHNV and CDR2 YYDKDF (reference sequence). The CDR3 loop reads CATSREVGWGHEQYF. The CDR3 nucleotides read TGTGCCACCAGCAGAGAAGTGGGGTGGGGTCACGAGCAGTACTTC.

This clonotype was picked up many times. The chain recombines TRBV23-1 with TRBJ2-5; D possibly matches TRBD1 or TRBD2 (5 bases each). Being an ORF, TRBV23-1 has a function that is uncertain. Trimming removed 2 bases at V and 2 bases at J, with 24 bases between. This CDR3 is 19 amino acids long. The CDR3 loop reads CASSQGRDGTKRLQETQYF. The CDR3 nucleotides read TGCGCCAGCAGTCAAGGACGGGACGGGACGAAACGCTTACAAGAGACCCAGTACTTC.

The chain joins TRBV7-2 to TRBJ1-1, with a possible D match to TRBD1 (6 bases). Trimming took 5 bases from V and 10 from J, leaving 17 bases between them. The CDR3 has 13 residues. The germline V gene encodes CDR1 SGHTA and CDR2 FQGNSA. CDR3 protein: CASSTGTSWRAFF. CDR3 DNA sequence: TGTGCCAGCAGCACCGGGACAAGCTGGCGAGCTTTCTTT.

This clonotype was seen many times. The chain recombines TRBV20-1 with TRBJ2-1, with D unresolved. V lost 6 bases and J 0 bases, leaving 12 bases between the germline ends. CDR1 and CDR2 (germline): DFQATT, SNEGSKA (reference sequence). The CDR3 loop spans 14 amino acids. The CDR3 here is CSARPLSSYNEQFF. CDR3 DNA: TGCAGTGCCCGACCCCTCAGCTCCTACAATGAGCAGTTCTTC.

The chain uses TRBV5-1 and TRBJ2-1, with TRBD1 matching over 11 bases. V dropped 4 bases and J dropped 10; count of bases not matched to a gene: 7. The CDR3 consists of 14 residues. Germline CDR1 SGHRS, CDR2 YFSETQ. The DNA for the CDR3 is TGCGCCAGCAGCCAGGGACAGGGGGGGGACGAGCAGTTCTTC. Amino acids: CASSQGQGGDEQFF. Full variable domain (rest looked up from reference TRBV5-1 and TRBJ2-1): KAGVTQTPRYLIKTRGQQVTLSCSPISGHRSVSWYQQTPGQGLQFLFEYFSETQRNKGNFPGRFSGRQFSNSRSEMNVSTLELGDSALYLCASSQGQGGDEQFFGPGTRLTVL.

This clonotype was counted only a few times. V gene TRBV30 combines with J gene TRBJ2-7; the D gene is possibly TRBD1 (5 bases). The germline V gene has CDR1 GTSNPN and CDR2 SVGIG (reference sequence). The CDR3 loop spans 14 amino acids. V gave up 2 bases and J gave up 7 bases, with 18 bases separating them. CDR3 in amino acids: CAWSRPGWDTEQYF. CDR3 DNA: TGTGCCTGGAGTAGGCCAGGGTGGGATACGGAGCAGTACTTC. The full variable domain, completed using reference TRBV30 and TRBJ2-7, is SQTIHQWPATLVQPVGSPLSLECTVEGTSNPNLYWYRQAAGRGLQLLFYSVGIGQISSEVPQNLSASRPQDRQFILSSKKLLLSDSGFYLCAWSRPGWDTEQYFGPGTRLTVT.

V is TRBV14 and J is TRBJ2-4; TRBD1 might be the D (5 bases). The germline gives CDR1 SGHDN, CDR2 FVKESK. Trimming took 0 bases from V and 0 from J, leaving 6 bases between them. The CDR3 loop spans 15 amino acids. In DNA, the CDR3 is TGTGCCAGCAGCCAAGATAGGGGAGCCAAAAACATTCAGTACTTC. Translated: CASSQDRGAKNIQYF.

The chain is built from TRBV5-4 and TRBJ2-3, with D possibly TRBD1 on 5 matching bases. The length of the CDR3 is 15 residues. Deletions cut 4 bases from V and 5 bases from J, with 17 bases between. Germline CDR1 is SGHNT and CDR2 is YYREEE (reference sequence). The CDR3 region is CASSRDRGAIDTQYF. CDR3 DNA: TGTGCCAGCAGCCGAGACAGAGGAGCAATAGATACGCAGTATTTT.

The table lists this clonotype with a few counts. The V gene is TRBV6-2 or TRBV6-3, the J gene TRBJ2-1, with 11 positions matching TRBD2. CDR1 and CDR2 from the germline V gene are MNHEY and SVGEGT. J gave up 8 bases and V 6 bases, and 12 bases lay outside the gene matches. The CDR3 runs to 16 residues. In DNA, the CDR3 is TGTGCCAGCAGCTCTATACTAGCGGGAGATATGTATGAGCAGTTCTTC. This encodes CASSSILAGDMYEQFF.

This clonotype was detected many times. This sequence joins TRBV9 and TRBJ2-5, with D possibly matching TRBD2 (6 bases). The CDR3 totals 13 residues. Per the germline V gene, CDR1 is SGDLS and CDR2 is YYNGEE. V was shortened by 4 bases and J by 3 bases, with 10 bases between the two germline ends. CDR3 region: CASSQTREETQYF. Here the CDR3 DNA reads TGTGCCAGCAGCCAGACTAGAGAAGAGACCCAGTACTTC.

This clonotype was seen ten or more times. This chain links TRBV5-1 with TRBJ2-7; D may match TRBD1 or TRBD2 (5 bases each). Trimming took 0 bases from V and 0 from J, leaving 13 bases between them. The CDR3 runs to 16 residues. Looked up from germline, CDR1 is SGHRS and CDR2 is YFSETQ. The CDR3 sequence is CASSLGAAGASYEQYF. In DNA form, the CDR3 reads TGCGCCAGCAGCTTGGGGGCGGCCGGGGCCTCCTACGAGCAGTACTTC.

The chain uses TRBV30 and TRBJ1-6, with D hard to call. The CDR3 totals 14 residues. V was shortened by 1 base and J by 12 bases, with 16 bases between the two germline ends. Germline CDR1 GTSNPN, CDR2 SVGIG (reference sequence). The CDR3 here is CAWSDPPPTRPLHF. Here the CDR3 DNA reads TGTGCCTGGAGTGATCCACCACCGACCAGACCCCTCCACTTT.

Many counts were recorded for this clonotype. V usage is TRBV30 and J usage is TRBJ2-3, with 9 bases that match TRBD2. V dropped 8 bases and J dropped 0; count of bases not matched to a gene: 9. The germline gives CDR1 GTSNPN, CDR2 SVGIG (reference sequence). This CDR3 comprises 15 residues. CDR3: CAGRLAATSTDTQYF. CDR3 sequence (DNA): TGTGCCGGGCGACTAGCGGCGACTAGCACAGATACGCAGTATTTT.